Included here is one T cell receptor beta chain sequence, with context. What it recognizes is unknown. CDR1 and CDR2 from the germline V gene are KGHSH and LQKENI. The CDR3 totals 15 residues. V lost 0 bases and J 0 bases, leaving 6 bases between the germline ends. Time point of the sample: week 3, after first cycle of checkpoint inhibitor. Apart from two fast progressors, RECIST 1.1 response was judged 12 weeks post-infusion. DNA loading was fixed at roughly 0.35 ug for all bulk PBMC samples. Measured with immunoSEQ multiplex PCR; TCRdb has only the in-frame clones, and not every one. The sample has about 14,000 clones; 75% to 90% are singletons. This entry comes from a study of blood T cell dynamics during melanoma immunotherapy. Study summary: First-line therapy was either pembrolizumab or nivolumab with ipilimumab for metastatic melanoma. Study-wide findings and caveats: Disease-control patients' PBMC repertoires became either more clonal or more diverse at W3.

The specimen comprised blood, sampled from a patient treated with checkpoint blockade. The chain carries TRBV18 and TRBJ2-1, with D uncertain. The sequence came from a human donor with melanoma. The CDR3 sequence: CASSPPSTSYNEQFF. Written as DNA, the CDR3 is TGTGCCAGCTCACCACCCAGTACCTCCTACAATGAGCAGTTCTTC.